Following are 16 T cell receptor beta chains from one sample sequenced in a study of shared clonotypes between healthy human individuals. Naivety among CD8 cells was defined by CD45RO negativity and positive CCR7 selection, thereby excluding terminally differentiated effector memory CD45RA+ cells. Only in-frame clones appear in the TCRdb table, and some are missing; sequencing was by immunoSEQ multiplex PCR. This sample has some 2 million clones; approximately 94% occur once, and the top ten carry 1.2%. Material: naive CD8+ T cells sorted from blood. These TCRs come from a man aged 18 to 29 in good health.

CDR3 sequence: CASRVLGLPFTDTQYF. The DNA of the CDR3 is TGTGCCAGCAGAGTCCTGGGACTCCCTTTCACAGATACGCAGTATTTT. J is TRBJ2-3 and V is TRBV27, with D tentatively TRBD2 (6 bases). V lost 6 bases, J lost 2 bases, and 18 bases lay in between. Germline CDR1 reads MNHEY; CDR2 reads SMNVEV (reference sequence). This CDR3 has 16 amino acids.

The CDR3 is CASTPGQGPYEQYF. The CDR3 bases are TGTGCCAGCACCCCGGGACAGGGGCCCTACGAGCAGTACTTC. V and J are TRBV6-1 and TRBJ2-7; 10 bases are a match to TRBD1. The CDR3 has 14 residues. The V segment lost 7 bases and the J segment 2 bases; nucleotides outside the gene matches: 5. In germline, CDR1 is MNHNS, CDR2 SASEGT.

The chain combines TRBV14 with TRBJ2-7; the D gene is possibly TRBD1 (6 bases). Trimming removed 4 bases at V and 3 bases at J, with 10 bases between. Germline-derived CDR1 and CDR2 are SGHDN and FVKESK. This CDR3 has 13 amino acids. CDR3 DNA: TGTGCCAGCAGCCCTTGGACAGACTACGAGCAGTACTTC. It specifies CASSPWTDYEQYF.

V gene TRBV2 combines with J gene TRBJ2-2, with 9 bases aligning to TRBD2. This CDR3 has 15 residues. Germline CDR1 reads SNHLY; CDR2 reads FYNNEI. Germline trimming cut 7 bases from V and 9 bases from J; bases unmatched to any gene: 12. The CDR3 here is CASTGGLAGTRELFF. The DNA for the CDR3 is TGTGCCAGCACAGGGGGGCTAGCGGGAACCCGGGAGCTGTTTTTT.

This clone was seen only once. The sample carries other DNA sequences with the same CDR3. This chain uses TRBV19 with TRBJ2-1; tentatively, D is TRBD1 (5 bases). CDR1 and CDR2 (germline): LNHDA, SQIVND (reference sequence). The ends were cut back, 5 bases at V and 3 bases at J, with 8 bases in the middle. This CDR3 is built from 13 residues. CDR3 sequence (DNA): TGTGCCAGTAGTGTCGACAGCTACAATGAGCAGTTCTTC. Protein: CASSVDSYNEQFF.

The chain employs TRBV4-1 and TRBJ1-5; D gene unclear. Trimming pared 8 bases from V and 4 bases from J, leaving 12 bases between. CDR3 size: 13 residues. Germline V gene data show CDR1 as MGHRA and CDR2 as YSYEKL. The CDR3 protein is CASAEEGNQPQHF. The CDR3 DNA reads TGCGCCAGCGCCGAGGAGGGTAATCAGCCCCAGCATTTT.

The V gene is TRBV27, the J gene TRBJ1-1; D possibly corresponds to TRBD1 (6 bases). CDR1 MNHEY and CDR2 SMNVEV come from the germline V gene (reference sequence). The CDR3 is made up of 14 amino acids. With 2 bases removed from V and 5 bases from J, the gap between germline ends came to 12 bases. In nucleotides, the CDR3 is TGTGCCAGCAGTTTAAGGGGGGGGTTAACTGAAGCTTTCTTT. Protein sequence: CASSLRGGLTEAFF.

This chain connects TRBV6-6 to TRBJ2-2; no clear D gene. Trimming took 4 bases from V and 5 from J, leaving 8 bases between them. The germline V gene has CDR1 MNHNY and CDR2 SVGAGI (reference sequence). The CDR3 spans 13 residues. The CDR3 DNA reads as TGTGCCAGCAGTTGGAAGAGGACCGGGGAGCTGTTTTTT. It specifies CASSWKRTGELFF.

V and J are TRBV2 and TRBJ2-7; the D gene is possibly TRBD1 (6 bases). Trimming pared 2 bases from V and 5 bases from J, leaving 10 bases between. CDR1 is SNHLY and CDR2 is FYNNEI in the germline V gene. CDR3 length: 13 residues. The CDR3 nucleotides are TGTGCCAGCAGTGAACCAGGGGTTGACGAGCAGTACTTC. Translation gives CASSEPGVDEQYF.

For this clone: Other nucleotide sequences from this sample produce the same CDR3. The chain joins TRBV9 to TRBJ2-3; the match to TRBD2 covers 10 bases. There are 15 residues in the CDR3. Per the germline V gene, CDR1 is SGDLS and CDR2 is YYNGEE. Trimming at V came to 0 bases and at J to 4 bases, leaving 2 bases not matched to a gene. The CDR3 sequence: CASSVEAGGADTQYF. The CDR3 DNA reads TGTGCCAGCAGCGTAGAAGCGGGAGGGGCAGATACGCAGTATTTT.

DNA of the CDR3: TGCGCCAGCAGCCAAGCGGACAGGGGGCCTCGTTATGAAAAACTGTTTTTT. It codes for CASSQADRGPRYEKLFF. V and J are TRBV4-1 and TRBJ1-4; 11 nucleotides line up with TRBD1. The CDR3 length is 17 residues. Per germline, CDR1 MGHRA and CDR2 YSYEKL. Trimming removed 1 base from V and 6 bases from J; junction bases left unmatched: 7.

The chain joins TRBV11-2 to TRBJ1-2; 8 positions match TRBD1. The CDR3 loop spans 15 amino acids. Germline V gene sequence: CDR1 SGHAT, CDR2 FQNNGV. Losses at the gene ends were 3 bases for V and 8 bases for J; bases not matched to a gene: 11. In nucleotides, the CDR3 is TGTGCCAGCAGCTTCGGGACAGGCCCCTCATGGGGCTACACCTTC. Its protein product is CASSFGTGPSWGYTF.

This rearrangement joins TRBV13 to TRBJ2-1; either TRBD1 or TRBD2 may fit D (5 bases each). Looked up from germline, CDR1 is PRHDT and CDR2 is FYEKMQ (reference sequence). V shed 3 bases and J shed 4 bases, with 10 bases lying between them. The CDR3 totals 14 residues. As DNA, the CDR3 is TGTGCCAGCAGCTTCGAGGGGAGTTACAATGAGCAGTTCTTC. It translates to CASSFEGSYNEQFF. Full variable domain (missing parts from reference TRBV13 and TRBJ2-1): AAGVIQSPRHLIKEKRETATLKCYPIPRHDTVYWYQQGPGQDPQFLISFYEKMQSDKGSIPDRFSAQQFSDYHSELNMSSLELGDSALYFCASSFEGSYNEQFFGPGTRLTVL.

This chain joins TRBV7-9 and TRBJ1-6, with D possibly TRBD1 on 5 matching bases. The V end was cut by 0 bases, the J end by 7 bases, with 10 bases between. CDR1 is SEHNR and CDR2 is FQNEAQ in the germline V gene (reference sequence). CDR3 length equals 15 residues. Written as DNA, the CDR3 is TGTGCCAGCAGCTTAGCGTGGGGCCGGAATTCACCCCTCCACTTT. Translating it yields CASSLAWGRNSPLHF.

The V gene is TRBV27, the J gene TRBJ2-1; possible D gene TRBD2, 6 bases. V lost 7 bases to trimming and J lost 4 bases, with 14 bases between them. The CDR3 is made up of 14 amino acids. Per germline, CDR1 MNHEY and CDR2 SMNVEV (reference sequence). The CDR3 DNA reads as TGTGCCAGCAAGGAGGGGTACGGTTACAATGAGCAGTTCTTC. It yields the protein CASKEGYGYNEQFF.

Comment on this clone: This CDR3 is also generated by other DNA sequences in the sample. The J gene is TRBJ1-2, the V gene TRBV20-1; D is ambiguous. V was pared by 5 bases and J by 3 bases, with 7 bases between. The CDR3 extends over 11 amino acids. Germline values: CDR1 DFQATT, CDR2 SNEGSKA (reference sequence). CDR3 sequence: CSASGDYGYTF. The CDR3 DNA follows: TGCAGTGCTTCCGGGGACTATGGCTACACCTTC.